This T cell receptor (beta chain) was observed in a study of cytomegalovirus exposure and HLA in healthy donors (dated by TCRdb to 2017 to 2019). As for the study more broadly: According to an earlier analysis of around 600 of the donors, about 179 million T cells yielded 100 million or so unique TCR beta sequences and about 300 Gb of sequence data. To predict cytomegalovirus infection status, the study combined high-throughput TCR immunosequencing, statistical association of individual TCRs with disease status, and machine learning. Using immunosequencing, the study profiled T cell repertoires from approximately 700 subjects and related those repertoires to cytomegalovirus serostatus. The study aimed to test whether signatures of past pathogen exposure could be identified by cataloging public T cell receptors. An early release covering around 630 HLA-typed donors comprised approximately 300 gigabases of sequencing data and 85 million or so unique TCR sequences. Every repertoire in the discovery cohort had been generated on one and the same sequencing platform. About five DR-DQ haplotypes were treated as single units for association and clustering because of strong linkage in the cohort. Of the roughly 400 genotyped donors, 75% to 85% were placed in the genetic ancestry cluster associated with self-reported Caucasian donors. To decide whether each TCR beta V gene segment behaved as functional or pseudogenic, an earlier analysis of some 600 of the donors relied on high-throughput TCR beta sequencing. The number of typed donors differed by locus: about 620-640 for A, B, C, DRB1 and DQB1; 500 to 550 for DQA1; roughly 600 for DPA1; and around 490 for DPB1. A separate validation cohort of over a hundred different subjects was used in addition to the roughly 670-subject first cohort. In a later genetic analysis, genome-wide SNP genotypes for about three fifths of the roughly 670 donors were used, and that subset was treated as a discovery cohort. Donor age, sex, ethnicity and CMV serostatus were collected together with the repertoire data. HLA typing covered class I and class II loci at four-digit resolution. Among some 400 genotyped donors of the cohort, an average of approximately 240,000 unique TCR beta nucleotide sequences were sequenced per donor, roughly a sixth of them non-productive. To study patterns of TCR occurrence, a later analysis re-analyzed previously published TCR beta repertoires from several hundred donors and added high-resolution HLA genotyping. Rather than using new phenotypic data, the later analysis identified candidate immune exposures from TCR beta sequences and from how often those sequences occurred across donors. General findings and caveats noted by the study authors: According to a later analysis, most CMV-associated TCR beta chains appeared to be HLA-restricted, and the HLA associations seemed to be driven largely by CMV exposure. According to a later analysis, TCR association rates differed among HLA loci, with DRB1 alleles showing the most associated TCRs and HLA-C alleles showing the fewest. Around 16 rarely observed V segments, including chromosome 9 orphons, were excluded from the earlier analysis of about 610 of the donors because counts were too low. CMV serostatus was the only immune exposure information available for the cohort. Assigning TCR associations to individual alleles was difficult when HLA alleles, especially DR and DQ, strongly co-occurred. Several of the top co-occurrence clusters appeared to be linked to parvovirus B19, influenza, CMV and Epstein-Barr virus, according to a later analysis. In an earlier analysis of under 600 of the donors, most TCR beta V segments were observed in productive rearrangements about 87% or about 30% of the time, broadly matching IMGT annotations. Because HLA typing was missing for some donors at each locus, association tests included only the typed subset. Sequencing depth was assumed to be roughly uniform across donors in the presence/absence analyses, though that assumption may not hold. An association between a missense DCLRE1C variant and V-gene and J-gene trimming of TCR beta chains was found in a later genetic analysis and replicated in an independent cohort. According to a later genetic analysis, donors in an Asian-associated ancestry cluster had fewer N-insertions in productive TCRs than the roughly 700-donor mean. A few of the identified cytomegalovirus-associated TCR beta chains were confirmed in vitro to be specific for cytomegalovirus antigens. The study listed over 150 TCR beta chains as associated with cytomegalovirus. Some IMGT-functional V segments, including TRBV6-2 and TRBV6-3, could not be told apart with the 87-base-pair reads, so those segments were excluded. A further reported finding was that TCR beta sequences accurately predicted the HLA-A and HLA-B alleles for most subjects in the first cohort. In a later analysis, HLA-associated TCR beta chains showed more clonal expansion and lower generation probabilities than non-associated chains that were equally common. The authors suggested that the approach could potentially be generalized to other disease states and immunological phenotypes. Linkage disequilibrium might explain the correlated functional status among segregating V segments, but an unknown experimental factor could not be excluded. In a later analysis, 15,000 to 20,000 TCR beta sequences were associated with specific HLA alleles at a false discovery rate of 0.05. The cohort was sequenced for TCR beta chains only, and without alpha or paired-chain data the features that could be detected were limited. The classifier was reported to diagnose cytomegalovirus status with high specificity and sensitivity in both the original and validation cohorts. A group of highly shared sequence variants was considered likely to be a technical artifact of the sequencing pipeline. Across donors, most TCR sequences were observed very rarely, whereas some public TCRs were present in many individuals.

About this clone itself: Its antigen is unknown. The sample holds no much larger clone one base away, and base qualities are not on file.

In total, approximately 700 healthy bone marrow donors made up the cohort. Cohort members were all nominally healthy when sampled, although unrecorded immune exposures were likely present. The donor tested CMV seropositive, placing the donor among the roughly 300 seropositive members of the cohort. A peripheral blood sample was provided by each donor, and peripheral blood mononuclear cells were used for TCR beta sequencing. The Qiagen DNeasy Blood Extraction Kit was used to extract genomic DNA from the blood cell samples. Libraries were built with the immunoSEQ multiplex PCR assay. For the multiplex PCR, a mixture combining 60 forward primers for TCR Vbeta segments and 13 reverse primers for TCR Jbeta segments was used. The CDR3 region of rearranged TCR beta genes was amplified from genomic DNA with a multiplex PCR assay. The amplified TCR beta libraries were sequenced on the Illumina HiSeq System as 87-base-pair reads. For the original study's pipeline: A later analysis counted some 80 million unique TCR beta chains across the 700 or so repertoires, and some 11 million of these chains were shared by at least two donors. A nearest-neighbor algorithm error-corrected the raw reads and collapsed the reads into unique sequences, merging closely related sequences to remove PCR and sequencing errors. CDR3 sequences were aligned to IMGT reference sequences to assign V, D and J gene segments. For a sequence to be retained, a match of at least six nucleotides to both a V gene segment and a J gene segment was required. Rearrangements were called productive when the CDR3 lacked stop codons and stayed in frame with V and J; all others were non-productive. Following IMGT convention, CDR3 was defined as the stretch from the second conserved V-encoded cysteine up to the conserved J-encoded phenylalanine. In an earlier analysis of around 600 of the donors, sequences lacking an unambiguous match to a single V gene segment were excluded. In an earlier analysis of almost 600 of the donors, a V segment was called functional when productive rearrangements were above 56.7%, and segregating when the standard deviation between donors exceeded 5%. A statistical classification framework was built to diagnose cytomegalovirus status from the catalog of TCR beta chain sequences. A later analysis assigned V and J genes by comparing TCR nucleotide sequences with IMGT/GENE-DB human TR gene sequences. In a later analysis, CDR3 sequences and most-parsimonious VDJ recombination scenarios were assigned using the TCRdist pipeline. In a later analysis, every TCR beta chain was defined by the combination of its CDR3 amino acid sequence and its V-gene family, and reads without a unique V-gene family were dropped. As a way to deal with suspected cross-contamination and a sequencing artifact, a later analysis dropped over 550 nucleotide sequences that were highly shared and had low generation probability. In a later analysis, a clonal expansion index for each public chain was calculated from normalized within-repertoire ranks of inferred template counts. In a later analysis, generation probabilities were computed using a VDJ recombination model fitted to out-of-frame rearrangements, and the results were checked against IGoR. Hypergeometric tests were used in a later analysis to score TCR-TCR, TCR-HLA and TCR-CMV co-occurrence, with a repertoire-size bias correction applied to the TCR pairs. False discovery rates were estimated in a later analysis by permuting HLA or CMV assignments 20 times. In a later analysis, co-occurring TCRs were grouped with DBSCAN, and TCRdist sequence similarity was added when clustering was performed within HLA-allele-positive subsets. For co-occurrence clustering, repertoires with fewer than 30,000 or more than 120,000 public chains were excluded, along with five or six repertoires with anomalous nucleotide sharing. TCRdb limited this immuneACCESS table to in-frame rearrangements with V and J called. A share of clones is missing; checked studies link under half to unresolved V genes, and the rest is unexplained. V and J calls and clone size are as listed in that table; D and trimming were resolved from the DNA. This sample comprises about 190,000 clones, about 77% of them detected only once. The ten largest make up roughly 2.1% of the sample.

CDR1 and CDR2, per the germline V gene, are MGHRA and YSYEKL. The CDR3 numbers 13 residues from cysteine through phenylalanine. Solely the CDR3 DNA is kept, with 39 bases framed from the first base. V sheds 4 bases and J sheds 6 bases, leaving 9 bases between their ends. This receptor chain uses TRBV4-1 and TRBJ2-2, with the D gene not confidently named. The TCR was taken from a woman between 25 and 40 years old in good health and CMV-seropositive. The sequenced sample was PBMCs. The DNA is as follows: TGCGCCAGCAGCCTACTTGCCGCCGGGGAGCTGTTTTTT. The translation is CASSLLAAGELFF.